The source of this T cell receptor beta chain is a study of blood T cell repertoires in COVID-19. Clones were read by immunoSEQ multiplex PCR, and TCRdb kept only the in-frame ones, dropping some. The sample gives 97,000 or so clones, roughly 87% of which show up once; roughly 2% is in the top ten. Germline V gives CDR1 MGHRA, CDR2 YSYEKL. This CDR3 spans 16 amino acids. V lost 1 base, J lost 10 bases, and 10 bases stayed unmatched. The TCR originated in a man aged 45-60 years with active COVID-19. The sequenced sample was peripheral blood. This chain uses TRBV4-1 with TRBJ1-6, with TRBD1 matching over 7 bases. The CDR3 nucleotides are TGCGCCAGCAGCCAAGTCGGGAGGGGGCTAGGATCACCCCTCCACTTT. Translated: CASSQVGRGLGSPLHF.